These 29 T cell receptor beta chains were all obtained from the same sample, sequenced in a study of T cell responses to AZD1222 COVID-19 vaccine (dated by TCRdb to the early 2020s). The method was the immunoSEQ multiplex PCR assay. The table comes from immuneACCESS by way of TCRdb, which keeps in-frame sequences with V and J called. Part of the clones is missing from these tables; in studies checked, under half for an unresolved V gene and the rest for unknown reasons. The sample table shows 95,000 to 150,000 clones, and more than 65% are seen once. Roughly a quarter of the sample lies in the top ten. Explained via the paper, the time point label denotes: about 28 days (+/-7) after the second vaccine dose. The sample consisted of peripheral blood, taken 28 days after the second AZD1222 dose. These receptors came from an adult who received the AZD1222 COVID-19 vaccine.

The CDR3 DNA reads as TGTGCCAGTAGTATCATAGGAACGCGTCAGCCCCAGCATTTT. Protein sequence: CASSIIGTRQPQHF. This chain uses TRBV19 with TRBJ1-5; D is unresolved. Trimming took off 3 bases at V and 6 bases at J, with 12 bases between the two ends. The germline V gene has CDR1 LNHDA and CDR2 SQIVND (reference sequence). This CDR3 comprises 14 residues.

V is TRBV19 and J is TRBJ1-4; possible D gene TRBD1, 6 bases. The germline V and J ends were trimmed by 5 bases and 8 bases, with 15 bases remaining between them. This CDR3 has 14 amino acids. Germline lookup yields CDR1 LNHDA and CDR2 SQIVND (reference sequence). Here the CDR3 DNA reads TGTGCCAGTAGTCGGAGTCAAGGGGGAGAAAAACTGTTTTTT. Residues: CASSRSQGGEKLFF.

The V gene is TRBV7-2, the J gene TRBJ2-1, with D uncertain. Trimming removed 5 bases at V and 3 bases at J, with 5 bases between. The CDR3 is 12 amino acids. CDR1 SGHTA and CDR2 FQGNSA come from the germline V gene. CDR3 DNA sequence: TGTGCCAGCAGCCCTAACTACAATGAGCAGTTCTTC. This encodes CASSPNYNEQFF.

V gene TRBV9 combines with J gene TRBJ2-7; either TRBD1 or TRBD2 may fit D (5 bases each). Germline V lookup: CDR1 SGDLS, CDR2 YYNGEE. The CDR3 runs to 15 residues. With 6 bases removed from V and 3 bases from J, the gap between germline ends came to 19 bases. CDR3 DNA: TGTGCCAGCACCGAGGGGCCGGAGAGGAGCTACGAGCAGTACTTC. Its protein product is CASTEGPERSYEQYF.

The J gene is TRBJ1-6, the V gene TRBV15; TRBD1 agrees at 7 bases. The CDR3 extends over 15 amino acids. Losses at the gene ends were 2 bases for V and 6 bases for J; bases not matched to a gene: 4. Germline V gene sequence: CDR1 LNHNV, CDR2 YYDKDF (reference sequence). CDR3 DNA: TGTGCCACCAGCAGAAAGGACAGGTTTAATTCACCCCTCCACTTT. Its protein product is CATSRKDRFNSPLHF.

V gene TRBV7-9 combines with J gene TRBJ2-1; D is undetermined. This CDR3 has 12 residues. Germline V gene sequence: CDR1 SEHNR, CDR2 FQNEAQ (reference sequence). The ends were cut back, 5 bases at V and 13 bases at J, with 15 bases in the middle. The CDR3 nucleotides are TGTGCCAGCAGCCGGACCGATGCTACCCAGTTCTTC. Translated, it gives CASSRTDATQFF.

The gene calls are TRBV11-3 and TRBJ1-1, with D possibly TRBD1 on 5 matching bases. Germline-derived CDR1 and CDR2 are SGHNT and YENEEA. CDR3 length: 13 residues. The V end lost 4 bases, the J end lost 5 bases, and 11 bases lay between the germline ends. The CDR3 region is CASSSTRVTEAFF. CDR3 sequence (DNA): TGTGCCAGCAGCTCGACCAGGGTTACTGAAGCTTTCTTT.

This chain links TRBV5-3 with TRBJ1-5, with 9 bases aligning to TRBD1. TRBV5-3 is recorded as an ORF, its role being uncertain. The J segment lost 5 bases and the V segment lost 4 bases, leaving 7 bases of the junction unmatched. There are 15 residues in the CDR3. CDR3 protein: CARSADRGGDQPQHF. DNA of the CDR3: TGTGCCAGAAGCGCGGACAGGGGAGGGGATCAGCCCCAGCATTTT.

The CDR3 region has the DNA TGTGCCAGCGAAGACAGGGGGATTAGGAATGAGCAGTTCTTC. Protein sequence: CASEDRGIRNEQFF. This chain connects TRBV7-9 to TRBJ2-1; 9 nucleotides align to TRBD1. J lost 7 bases, V lost 8 bases, and 9 bases had no gene match. The CDR3 spans 14 residues. Germline V lookup: CDR1 SEHNR, CDR2 FQNEAQ (reference sequence).

This rearrangement joins TRBV6-2 or TRBV6-3 to TRBJ1-2; no clear D gene. CDR1 is MNHEY, CDR2 SVGEGT, per germline. V lost 6 bases and J 7 bases, leaving 12 bases between the germline ends. The CDR3 runs 12 residues. CDR3 coding DNA: TGTGCCAGCAGCCCCGGGAACGGTGGCTACACCTTC. Encoded protein: CASSPGNGGYTF.

This chain connects TRBV5-6 to TRBJ2-2, with D perhaps TRBD1 (5 bases). Germline V lookup: CDR1 SGHDT, CDR2 YYEEEE. The length of the CDR3 is 15 residues. Trimming took off 3 bases at V and 2 bases at J, with 11 bases between the two ends. CDR3 nucleotides: TGTGCCAGCAGCTGGGGCCTACCAAACACCGGGGAGCTGTTTTTT. The encoded protein is CASSWGLPNTGELFF.

V is TRBV29-1 and J is TRBJ2-7, with 7 bases fitting TRBD1. The V gene end was trimmed by 6 bases and the J gene end by 6 bases; junction bases not matched to a gene: 11. Germline V lookup: CDR1 SQVTM, CDR2 ANQGSEA. This CDR3 has 13 residues. CDR3 sequence (DNA): TGCAGCGTAGCGGACAGGACCCAAGGCGAGCAGTACTTC. Translation gives CSVADRTQGEQYF.

The gene calls are TRBV28 and TRBJ2-2; either TRBD1 or TRBD2 may fit D (6 bases each). CDR1 is MDHEN, CDR2 SYDVKM, per germline. This CDR3 contains 15 residues. The germline V and J ends were trimmed by 3 bases and 5 bases, with 13 bases remaining between them. This CDR3 reads CASSFSGARTGELFF. In nucleotides, the CDR3 is TGTGCCAGCAGTTTTTCGGGGGCAAGAACCGGGGAGCTGTTTTTT.

This chain links TRBV2 with TRBJ2-3; D is ambiguous. This CDR3 contains 13 residues. Germline assignment: CDR1 SNHLY and CDR2 FYNNEI. The V gene lost 0 bases and the J gene lost 5 bases, with 6 bases spanning the gap. The CDR3 sequence is CASSEALGDTQYF. CDR3 sequence (DNA): TGTGCCAGCAGTGAAGCCCTTGGAGATACGCAGTATTTT.

The chain joins TRBV6-5 to TRBJ1-5, with D maybe TRBD1 (5 bases). From germline, CDR1 is MNHEY and CDR2 SVGAGI. V shed 6 bases and J shed 6 bases, with 18 bases lying between them. The CDR3 has 15 residues. CDR3 coding DNA: TGTGCCAGCAGCCTATTTTTGGGGGGAGGTCAGCCCCAGCATTTT. Translated, it gives CASSLFLGGGQPQHF.

V is TRBV11-3 and J is TRBJ2-3; D may be TRBD2 (6 bases). CDR1 and CDR2 from the germline V gene are SGHNT and YENEEA. With 1 base removed from V and 2 bases from J, the gap between germline ends came to 10 bases. CDR3 length: 15 amino acids. CDR3: CASSLGRGNTDTQYF. The CDR3 bases are TGTGCCAGCAGCTTAGGCCGGGGGAACACAGATACGCAGTATTTT.

V and J are TRBV21-1 and TRBJ1-1. TRBV21-1 is a pseudogene segment. The CDR3 is 15 amino acids. In DNA, the CDR3 is TGTGCCAGCAGCAAATGGTCTTTTTTGAACACTGAAGCTTTCTTT. It codes for CASSKWSFLNTEAFF.

The chain uses TRBV12-3 or TRBV12-4 and TRBJ1-2; D remains unclear. The ends were cut back, 4 bases at V and 10 bases at J, with 10 bases in the middle. The CDR3 covers 11 residues. CDR3: CASSSYMYYTF. The DNA of the CDR3 is TGTGCCAGCAGTTCCTACATGTACTACACCTTC.

The chain has TRBV10-3 and TRBJ2-7, with unresolved D. V lost 4 bases and J 0 bases, leaving 1 base between the germline ends. CDR3 size: 11 residues. The V gene's germline CDR1 is ENHRY and CDR2 SYGVKD. The CDR3 spells CAISGSYEQYF. CDR3 bases: TGTGCCATCAGTGGCTCCTACGAGCAGTACTTC.

V and J are TRBV7-8 and TRBJ1-6; unclear D gene. Germline CDR1 is SGHVS and CDR2 is FQNEAQ. This CDR3 contains 13 residues. V lost 4 bases, J lost 8 bases, and 9 bases lay in between. Written as DNA, the CDR3 is TGTGCCAGCAGCTCAGAAAGGGATTCACCCCTCCACTTT. Its protein product is CASSSERDSPLHF.

This clone was counted once. The chain recombines TRBV18 with TRBJ1-4; D remains unclear. The CDR3 has 15 amino acids. V was shortened by 2 bases and J by 2 bases, with 9 bases between the two germline ends. CDR1 and CDR2 (germline): KGHSH, LQKENI. DNA for the CDR3: TGTGCCAGCTCACCAGGGTCCTCGACTAATGAAAAACTGTTTTTT. It is translated as CASSPGSSTNEKLFF. The full variable domain, rest sourced from reference TRBV18 and TRBJ1-4, is NAGVMQNPRHLVRRRGQEARLRCSPMKGHSHVYWYRQLPEEGLKFMVYLQKENIIDESGMPKERFSAEFPKEGPSILRIQQVVRGDSAAYFCASSPGSSTNEKLFFGSGTQLSVL.

The chain uses TRBV4-3 and TRBJ2-7, with 11 positions matching TRBD2. Germline values: CDR1 LGHNA, CDR2 YSLEER. The length of the CDR3 is 14 residues. The trim removed 4 bases at V and 5 bases at J, leaving 4 bases unmatched. CDR3 sequence: CASSPGTSGNEQYF. The CDR3 nucleotides read TGCGCCAGCAGCCCTGGGACTAGCGGTAACGAGCAGTACTTC.

The rearrangement uses TRBV7-2 and TRBJ2-7; perhaps D is TRBD1 or TRBD2 (5 bases each). CDR3 length equals 16 residues. In germline, CDR1 is SGHTA, CDR2 FQGNSA. Trimming took off 5 bases at V and 4 bases at J, with 21 bases between the two ends. The CDR3 spells CASSPHPTGTPYEQYF. The CDR3 DNA reads TGTGCCAGCAGCCCCCATCCCACCGGGACCCCATACGAGCAGTACTTC.

The CDR3 here is CASSLGGGTGEQYF. Here the CDR3 DNA reads TGTGCCAGCAGCTTAGGGGGGGGAACGGGCGAGCAGTACTTC. The V gene is TRBV7-2, the J gene TRBJ2-7; TRBD2 aligns across 7 bases. The germline CDR1 and CDR2 sequences are SGHTA and FQGNSA. The V segment lost 1 base and the J segment 6 bases; nucleotides outside the gene matches: 6. This CDR3 spans 14 amino acids. Filled out from reference TRBV7-2 and TRBJ2-7, the complete variable domain reads GAGVSQSPSNKVTEKGKDVELRCDPISGHTALYWYRQSLGQGLEFLIYFQGNSAPDKSGLPSDRFSAERTGGSVSTLTIQRTQQEDSAVYLCASSLGGGTGEQYFGPGTRLTVT.

The genes are TRBV10-3 and TRBJ2-3; 9 bases match TRBD1. The germline V gene has CDR1 ENHRY and CDR2 SYGVKD. There are 20 residues in the CDR3. J gave up 2 bases and V 0 bases, and 15 bases lay outside the gene matches. Here the CDR3 reads CAISESQQGAQNAYTDTQYF. CDR3 DNA: TGTGCCATCAGTGAGTCCCAACAGGGGGCCCAAAACGCTTACACAGATACGCAGTATTTT.

This clone has a handful of counts. The chain has TRBV9 and TRBJ1-2, with a weak D call TRBD1 (5 bases). CDR3 length equals 15 residues. V dropped 4 bases and J dropped 4 bases, with 17 bases sitting between them. Germline V lookup: CDR1 SGDLS, CDR2 YYNGEE. CDR3 sequence (DNA): TGTGCCAGCAGCCCCCCTGGGGCAGGGAGCTATGGCTACACCTTC. The encoded protein is CASSPPGAGSYGYTF.

The chain uses TRBV19 and TRBJ1-2; D is unclear. V was trimmed by 5 bases and J by 8 bases, leaving 12 bases between them. The CDR3 sequence is 12 residues long. The germline CDR1 and CDR2 sequences are LNHDA and SQIVND (reference sequence). Here the CDR3 DNA reads TGTGCCAGTAGTCTGACACTAACGGGCTACACCTTC. It is translated as CASSLTLTGYTF.

CDR3 region: CASSLGQGTNEKLFF. CDR3 in DNA: TGTGCCAGCAGTCTGGGACAGGGGACTAATGAAAAACTGTTTTTT. The chain links TRBV6-5 to TRBJ1-4, with 10 bases matching TRBD1. The J segment lost 2 bases and the V segment lost 5 bases, leaving 2 bases of the junction unmatched. CDR1 and CDR2 from the germline V gene are MNHEY and SVGAGI. The CDR3 extends over 15 amino acids.

The CDR3 nucleotides are TGTGCCAGCAGTCAGGGACAGGGAACGGAACAGTTCTTC. Its protein is CASSQGQGTEQFF. The V gene is TRBV6-5, the J gene TRBJ2-1; 9 bases are shared with TRBD1. The germline V gene has CDR1 MNHEY and CDR2 SVGAGI. V dropped 5 bases and J dropped 13; count of bases not matched to a gene: 9. The CDR3 extends over 13 amino acids.